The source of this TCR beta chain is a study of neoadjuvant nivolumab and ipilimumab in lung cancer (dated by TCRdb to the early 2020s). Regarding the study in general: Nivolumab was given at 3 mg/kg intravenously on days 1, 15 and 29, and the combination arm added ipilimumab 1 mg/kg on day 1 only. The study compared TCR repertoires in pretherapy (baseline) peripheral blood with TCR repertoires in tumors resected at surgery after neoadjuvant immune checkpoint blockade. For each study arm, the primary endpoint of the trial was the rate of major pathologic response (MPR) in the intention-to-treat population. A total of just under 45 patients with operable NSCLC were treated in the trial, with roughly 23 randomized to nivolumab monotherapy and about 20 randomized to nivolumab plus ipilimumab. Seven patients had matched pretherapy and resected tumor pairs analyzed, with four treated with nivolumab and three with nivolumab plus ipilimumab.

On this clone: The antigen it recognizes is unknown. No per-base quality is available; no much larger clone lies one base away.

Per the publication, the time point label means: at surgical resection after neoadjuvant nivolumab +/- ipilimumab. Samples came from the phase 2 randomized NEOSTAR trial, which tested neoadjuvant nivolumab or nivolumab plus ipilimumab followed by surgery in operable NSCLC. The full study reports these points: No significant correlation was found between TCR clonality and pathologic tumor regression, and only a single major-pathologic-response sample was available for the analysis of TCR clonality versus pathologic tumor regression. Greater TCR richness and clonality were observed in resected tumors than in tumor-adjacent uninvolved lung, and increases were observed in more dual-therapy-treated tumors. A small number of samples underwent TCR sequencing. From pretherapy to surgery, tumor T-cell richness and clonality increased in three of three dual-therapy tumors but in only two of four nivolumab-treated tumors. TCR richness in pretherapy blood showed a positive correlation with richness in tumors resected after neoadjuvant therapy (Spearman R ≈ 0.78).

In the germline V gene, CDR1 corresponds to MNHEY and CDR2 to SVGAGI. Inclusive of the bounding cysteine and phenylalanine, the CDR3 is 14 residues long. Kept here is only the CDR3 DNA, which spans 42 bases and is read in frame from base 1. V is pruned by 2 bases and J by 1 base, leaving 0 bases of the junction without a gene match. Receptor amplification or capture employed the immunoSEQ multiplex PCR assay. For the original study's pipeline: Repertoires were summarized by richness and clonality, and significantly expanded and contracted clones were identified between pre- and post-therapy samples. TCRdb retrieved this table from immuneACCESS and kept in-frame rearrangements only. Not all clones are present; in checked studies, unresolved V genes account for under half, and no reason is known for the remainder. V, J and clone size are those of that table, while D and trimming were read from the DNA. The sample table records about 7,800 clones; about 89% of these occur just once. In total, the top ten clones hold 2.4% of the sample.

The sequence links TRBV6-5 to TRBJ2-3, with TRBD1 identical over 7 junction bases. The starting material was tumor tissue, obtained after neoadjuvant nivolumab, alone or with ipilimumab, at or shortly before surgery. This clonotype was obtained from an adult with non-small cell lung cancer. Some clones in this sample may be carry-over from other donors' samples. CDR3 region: CASSYRGRTDTQYF. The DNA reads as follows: TGTGCCAGCAGTTACAGGGGGCGCACAGATACGCAGTATTTT.